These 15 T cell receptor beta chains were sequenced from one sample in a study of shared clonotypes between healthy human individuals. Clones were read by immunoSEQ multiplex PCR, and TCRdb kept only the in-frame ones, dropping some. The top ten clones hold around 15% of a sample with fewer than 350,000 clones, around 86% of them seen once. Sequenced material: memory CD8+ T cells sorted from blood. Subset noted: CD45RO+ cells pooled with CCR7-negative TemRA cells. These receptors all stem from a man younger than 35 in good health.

The chain's CDR3 is CASSQDESEGNQPQHF. In DNA form, the CDR3 reads TGCGCCAGCAGCCAAGATGAATCAGAGGGCAATCAGCCCCAGCATTTT. This chain links TRBV4-1 with TRBJ1-5, with D uncertain. V shed 0 bases and J shed 2 bases, with 11 bases lying between them. Germline V gene sequence: CDR1 MGHRA, CDR2 YSYEKL. The CDR3 length is 16 residues.

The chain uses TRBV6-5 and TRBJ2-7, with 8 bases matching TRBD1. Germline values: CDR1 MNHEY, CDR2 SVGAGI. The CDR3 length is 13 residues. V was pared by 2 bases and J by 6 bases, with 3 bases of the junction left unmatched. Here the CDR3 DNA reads TGTGCCAGCAGTTACCGGGACAGGCTCGAGCAGTACTTC. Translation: CASSYRDRLEQYF.

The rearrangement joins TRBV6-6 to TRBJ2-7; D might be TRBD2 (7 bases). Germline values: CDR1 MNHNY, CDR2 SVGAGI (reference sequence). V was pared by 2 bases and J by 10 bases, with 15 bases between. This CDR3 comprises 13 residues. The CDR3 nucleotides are TGTGCCAGCAGTTACACCGGAGGGGGGGTTCAGTACTTC. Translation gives CASSYTGGGVQYF.

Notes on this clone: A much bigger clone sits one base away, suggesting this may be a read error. The CDR3 reads CAGSLVGGTSYEQYF. In DNA form, the CDR3 reads TGTGCCGGCAGCTTAGTGGGGGGCACTTCCTACGAGCAGTACTTC. This chain connects TRBV7-8 to TRBJ2-7; D could derive from TRBD1 or TRBD2 (6 bases each). The CDR3 consists of 15 residues. Germline assignment: CDR1 SGHVS and CDR2 FQNEAQ.

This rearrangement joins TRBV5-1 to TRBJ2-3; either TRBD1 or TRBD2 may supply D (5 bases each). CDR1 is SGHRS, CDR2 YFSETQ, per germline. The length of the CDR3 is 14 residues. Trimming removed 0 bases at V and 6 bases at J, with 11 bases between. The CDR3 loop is CASSLALAGDTQYF. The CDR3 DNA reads TGCGCCAGCAGCTTGGCTCTAGCAGGGGATACGCAGTATTTT.

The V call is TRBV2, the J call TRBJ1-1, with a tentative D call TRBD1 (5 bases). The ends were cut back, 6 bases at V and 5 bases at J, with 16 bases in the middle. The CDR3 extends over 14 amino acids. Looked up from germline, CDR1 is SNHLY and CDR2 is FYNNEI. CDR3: CASRYAGQRTEAFF. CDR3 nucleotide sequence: TGTGCCAGCAGGTATGCCGGACAACGAACTGAAGCTTTCTTT.

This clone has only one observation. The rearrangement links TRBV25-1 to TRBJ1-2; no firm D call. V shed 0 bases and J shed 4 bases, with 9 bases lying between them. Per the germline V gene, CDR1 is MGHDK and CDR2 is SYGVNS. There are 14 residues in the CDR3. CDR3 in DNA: TGTGCCAGCAGTGAATATAGCAGCAGCTATGGCTACACCTTC. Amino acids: CASSEYSSSYGYTF.

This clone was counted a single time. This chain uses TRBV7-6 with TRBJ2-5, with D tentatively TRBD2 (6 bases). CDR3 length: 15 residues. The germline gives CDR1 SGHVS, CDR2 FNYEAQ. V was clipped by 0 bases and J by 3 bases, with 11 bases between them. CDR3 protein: CASSLADWGEETQYF. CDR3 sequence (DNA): TGTGCCAGCAGCTTAGCAGACTGGGGGGAAGAGACCCAGTACTTC. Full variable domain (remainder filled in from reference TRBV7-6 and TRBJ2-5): GAGVSQSPRYKVTKRGQDVALRCDPISGHVSLYWYRQALGQGPEFLTYFNYEAQQDKSGLPNDRFSAERPEGSISTLTIQRTEQRDSAMYRCASSLADWGEETQYFGPGTRLLVL.

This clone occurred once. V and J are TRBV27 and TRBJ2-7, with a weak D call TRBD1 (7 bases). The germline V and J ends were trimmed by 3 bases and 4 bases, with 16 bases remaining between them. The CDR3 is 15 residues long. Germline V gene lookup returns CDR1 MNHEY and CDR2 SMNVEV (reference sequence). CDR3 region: CASSFQGGSLYEQYF. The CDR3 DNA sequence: TGTGCCAGCAGTTTCCAGGGGGGCTCCCTATACGAGCAGTACTTC.

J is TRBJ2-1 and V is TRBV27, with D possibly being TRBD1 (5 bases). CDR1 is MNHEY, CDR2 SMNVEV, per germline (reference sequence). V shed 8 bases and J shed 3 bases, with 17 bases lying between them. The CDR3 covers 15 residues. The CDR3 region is CASRTGHPLYNEQFF. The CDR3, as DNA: TGTGCCAGCCGAACCGGACACCCCCTCTACAATGAGCAGTTCTTC.

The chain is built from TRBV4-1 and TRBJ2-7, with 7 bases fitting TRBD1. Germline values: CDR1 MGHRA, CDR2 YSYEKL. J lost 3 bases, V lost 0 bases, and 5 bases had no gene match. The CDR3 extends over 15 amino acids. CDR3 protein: CASSQDDRVGYEQYF. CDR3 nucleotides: TGCGCCAGCAGCCAAGACGACAGGGTTGGCTACGAGCAGTACTTC.

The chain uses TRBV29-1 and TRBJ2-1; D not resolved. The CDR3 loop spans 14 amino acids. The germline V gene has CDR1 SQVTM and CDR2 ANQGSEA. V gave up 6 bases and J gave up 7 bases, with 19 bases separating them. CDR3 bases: TGCAGCGTCGTGACTCCGCCACACAAAAATGAGCAGTTCTTC. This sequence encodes CSVVTPPHKNEQFF.

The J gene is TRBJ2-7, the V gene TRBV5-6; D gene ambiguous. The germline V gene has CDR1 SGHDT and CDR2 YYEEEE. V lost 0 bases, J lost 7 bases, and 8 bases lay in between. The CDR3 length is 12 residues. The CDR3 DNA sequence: TGTGCCAGCAGCTTGGAGGCGGCGGAGCAGTACTTC. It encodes CASSLEAAEQYF.

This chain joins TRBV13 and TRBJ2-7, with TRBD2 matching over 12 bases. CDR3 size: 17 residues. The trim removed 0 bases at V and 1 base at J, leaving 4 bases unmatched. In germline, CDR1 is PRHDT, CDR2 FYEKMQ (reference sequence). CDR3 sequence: CASSLGASGRASYEQYF. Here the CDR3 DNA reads TGTGCCAGCAGCTTAGGTGCTAGCGGGAGGGCATCCTACGAGCAGTACTTC.

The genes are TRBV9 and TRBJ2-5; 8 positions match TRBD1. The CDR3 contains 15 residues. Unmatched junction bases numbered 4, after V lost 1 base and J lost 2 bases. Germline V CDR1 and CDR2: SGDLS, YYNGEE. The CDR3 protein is CASSVTGGLQETQYF. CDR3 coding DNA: TGTGCCAGCAGCGTAACAGGGGGGCTACAAGAGACCCAGTACTTC.